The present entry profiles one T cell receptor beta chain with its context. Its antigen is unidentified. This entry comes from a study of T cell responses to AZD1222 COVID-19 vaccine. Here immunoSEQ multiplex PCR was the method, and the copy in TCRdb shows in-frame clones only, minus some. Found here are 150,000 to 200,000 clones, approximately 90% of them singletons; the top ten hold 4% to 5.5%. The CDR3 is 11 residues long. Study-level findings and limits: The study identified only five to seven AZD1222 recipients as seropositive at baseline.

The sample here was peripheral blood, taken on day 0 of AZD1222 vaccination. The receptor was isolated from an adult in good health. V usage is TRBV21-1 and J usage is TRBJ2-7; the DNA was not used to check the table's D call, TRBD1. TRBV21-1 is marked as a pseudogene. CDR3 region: CASSKGPEQYF. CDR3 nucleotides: TGTGCCAGCAGCAAGGGGCCCGAGCAGTACTTC.